This TCR beta chain originates from a study of post-analysis software for immune sequencing data. Overall study results and limits: Compared against controls, patients with multiple sclerosis displayed significantly lower normalized Chao1 diversity. Relative to controls, patients had five TRBV segments at higher frequency, with TRBV5-6, TRBV5-1 and TRBV20-1 among these.

The CDR3 contains 15 residues. The germline gives CDR1 LGHNA, CDR2 YSLEER. V gave up 0 bases and J gave up 6 bases, with 13 bases separating them. In this sample, this clonotype turned up a few times. Its specificity is unknown. Unique molecular identifiers featured in each of the TCR beta cDNA libraries. MiXCR was run by TCRdb on the PCR reads, yielding one entry per CDR3 protein. This table holds hundreds of thousands of distinct CDR3 sequences, approximately 30% found once. The clonotype comes from a girl aged 10 to 17 with multiple sclerosis. The chain employs TRBV4-3 and TRBJ2-3; maybe TRBD2 (6 bases). Sequenced: blood. This CDR3 reads CASSQELARGDTQYF. DNA of the CDR3: TGCGCCAGCAGCCAAGAACTAGCCCGAGGTGATACGCAGTATTTT.